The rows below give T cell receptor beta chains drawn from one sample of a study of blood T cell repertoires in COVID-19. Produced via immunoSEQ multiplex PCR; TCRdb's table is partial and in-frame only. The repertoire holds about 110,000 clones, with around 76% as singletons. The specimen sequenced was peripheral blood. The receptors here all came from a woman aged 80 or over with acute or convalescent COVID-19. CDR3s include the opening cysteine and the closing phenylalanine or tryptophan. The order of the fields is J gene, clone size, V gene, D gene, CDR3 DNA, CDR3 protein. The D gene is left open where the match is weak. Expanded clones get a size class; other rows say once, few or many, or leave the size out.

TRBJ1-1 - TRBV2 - TGTGCCAGCAGTGTGCAGGGTTCAGCTTTCTTT CASSVQGSAFF
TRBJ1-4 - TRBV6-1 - TGTGCCAGCAGTGGAGTTTTGAGGGGGACAACTAATGAAAAACTGTTTTTT CASSGVLRGTTNEKLFF
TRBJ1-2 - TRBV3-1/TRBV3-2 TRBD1 TGTGCCAGCAGCCACCCCACGAGGGACAGCTATGGCTACACCTTC CASSHPTRDSYGYTF
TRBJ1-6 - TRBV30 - TGTGCCTGGAGTCCTCTGACTGTTTCACCCCTCCACTTT CAWSPLTVSPLHF
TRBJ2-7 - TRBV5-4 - TGTGCCAGCAGCCCCGGCGGGGTTCCAGACGAGCAGTACTTC CASSPGGVPDEQYF
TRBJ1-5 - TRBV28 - TGTGCCAGCAGCTTGTTTCAAGAGGATCAGCCCCAGCATTTT CASSLFQEDQPQHF
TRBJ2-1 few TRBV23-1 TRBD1 TGCGCCAGCAGTCAAACTGTGGACAGGGGCAATGAGCAGTTCTTC CASSQTVDRGNEQFF
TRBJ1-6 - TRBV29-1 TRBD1 TGCAGCGCCAGGGGGCCCGCCGGGGATTCACCCCTCCACTTT CSARGPAGDSPLHF
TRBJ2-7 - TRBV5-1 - TGCGCCAGCAGCCCTTCCGGCTCCTACGAGCAGTACTTC CASSPSGSYEQYF
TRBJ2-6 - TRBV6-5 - TGTGCCAGCAGATCTGTGAGCTCTGGGGCCAACGTCCTGACTTTC CASRSVSSGANVLTF
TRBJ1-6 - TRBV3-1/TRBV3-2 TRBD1 TGTGCCAGCAGCCGACCCGGGACAGGGGTAGAAGAGTCACCCCTCCACTTT CASSRPGTGVEESPLHF
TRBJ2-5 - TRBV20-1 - TGCAGTCGACTAGGCCAAGAGACCCAGTACTTC CSRLGQETQYF
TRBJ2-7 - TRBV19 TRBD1 TGTGCCAGTAGCAGACCCGGACAGGTTATGGTTTACGAGCAGTACTTC CASSRPGQVMVYEQYF
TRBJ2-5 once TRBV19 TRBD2 TGTGCCAGTAGGGAGCGGGGGGATAGGTACCAAGAGACCCAGTACTTC CASRERGDRYQETQYF
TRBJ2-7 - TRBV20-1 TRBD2 TGCAGTGCTAGTACTTCGGCTAGCGGGGACTACGAGCAGTACTTC CSASTSASGDYEQYF
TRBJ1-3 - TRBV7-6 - TGTGCCAGCAGCTTAGCCTCGCCAGACTCTGGAAACACCATATATTTT CASSLASPDSGNTIYF
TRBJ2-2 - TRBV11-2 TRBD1 TGTGCCAGCAGGTTTCGACCGTCCCGGGACAGAGACACCGGGGAGCTGTTTTTT CASRFRPSRDRDTGELFF
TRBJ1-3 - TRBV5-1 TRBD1 TGCGCCAGCAGCTTTGGACAGGCCCTCCCCGAGGACACCATATATTTT CASSFGQALPEDTIYF
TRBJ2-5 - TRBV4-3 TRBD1 TGCGCCAGCAGCCAAGAAACCAACTCCGGGACAGAGTACTTC CASSQETNSGTEYF
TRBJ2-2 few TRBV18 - TGTGCCAGCTCACCACCTAGACAGACGATTATGAGCACCGGGGAGCTGTTTTTT CASSPPRQTIMSTGELFF
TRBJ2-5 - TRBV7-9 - TGTGCCAGCAGCCGCAGGGTAGAGACCCAGTACTTC CASSRRVETQYF
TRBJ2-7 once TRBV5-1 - TGCGCCAGCAGCTTTGACAGGACCTCCTACGAGCAGTACTTC CASSFDRTSYEQYF
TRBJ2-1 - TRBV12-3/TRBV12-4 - TGTGCCAGCAGTCTCCGCTGGGGCCTTGAGCAGTTCTTC CASSLRWGLEQFF
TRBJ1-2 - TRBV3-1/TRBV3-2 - TGTGCCAGCAGCCAAGAAGGGGGAAACTATGGCTACACCTTC CASSQEGGNYGYTF
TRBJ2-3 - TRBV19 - TGTGCCACGCGACTGACAGATACGCAGTATTTT CATRLTDTQYF
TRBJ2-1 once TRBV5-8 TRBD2 TGTGCCAGCACCCCGGGCACTAGCGGGAACAATGAGCAGTTCTTC CASTPGTSGNNEQFF
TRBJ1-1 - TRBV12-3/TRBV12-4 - TGTGCCAGCAGTTTCCGTTCGAGAGCTTTCTTT CASSFRSRAFF
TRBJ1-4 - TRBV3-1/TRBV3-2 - TGTGCCAGCAGACACTGGAGGGCGCGGGATGAAAAACTGTTTTTT CASRHWRARDEKLFF
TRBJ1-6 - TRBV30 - TGTGCCTGGAGTCAAGGGAGTAATTCACCCCTCCACTTT CAWSQGSNSPLHF
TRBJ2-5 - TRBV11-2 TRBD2 TGTGCCAGCAGCTTAGCTCCGGGACTAGCGGGAGTAGGGGAAGAGACCCAGTACTTC CASSLAPGLAGVGEETQYF